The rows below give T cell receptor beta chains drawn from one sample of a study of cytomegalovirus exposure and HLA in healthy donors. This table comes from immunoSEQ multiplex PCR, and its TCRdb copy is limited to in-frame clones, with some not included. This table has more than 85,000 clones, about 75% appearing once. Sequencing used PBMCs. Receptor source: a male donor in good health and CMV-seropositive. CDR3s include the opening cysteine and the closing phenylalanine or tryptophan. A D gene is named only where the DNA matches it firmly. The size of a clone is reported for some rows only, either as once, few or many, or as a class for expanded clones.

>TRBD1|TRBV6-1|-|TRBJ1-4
TGTGCCAGCAGCCTGACAGGGTCGTGGGAAAAACTGTTTTTT
CASSLTGSWEKLFF
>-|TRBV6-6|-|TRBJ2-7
TGTGCCAGCAGTCAACAGGGTGACGAGCAGTACTTC
CASSQQGDEQYF
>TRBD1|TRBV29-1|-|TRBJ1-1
TGCAGCGTCGGACAGGGGGGCCCGAACACTGAAGCTTTCTTT
CSVGQGGPNTEAFF
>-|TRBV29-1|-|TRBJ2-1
TGCAGCGTAATCGGTCATAGCTCCTACAATGAGCAGTTCTTC
CSVIGHSSYNEQFF
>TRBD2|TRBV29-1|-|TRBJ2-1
TGCAGCGTTGAAATAGCGGGGCAGTACAATGAGCAGTTCTTC
CSVEIAGQYNEQFF
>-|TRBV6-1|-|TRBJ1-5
TGTGCCAGCAGTGCCTTCCAGGTTGGCAATCAGCCCCAGCATTTT
CASSAFQVGNQPQHF
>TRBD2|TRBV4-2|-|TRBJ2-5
TGTGCCAGCAGCCCTATCATAGCGGGATATCAAGAGACCCAGTACTTC
CASSPIIAGYQETQYF
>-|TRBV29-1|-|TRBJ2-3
TGCAGCTTTACTTGGACGGGGACAGATACGCAGTATTTT
CSFTWTGTDTQYF
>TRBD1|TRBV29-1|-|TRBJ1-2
TGCAGCGTGGAGGACAGGGCCCACTATGGCTACACCTTC
CSVEDRAHYGYTF
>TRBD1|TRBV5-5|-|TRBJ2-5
TGTGCCAGCAGCTTTCCCCCGGGACAGGGAGAGGAGACCCAGTACTTC
CASSFPPGQGEETQYF
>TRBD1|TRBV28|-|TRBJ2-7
TGTGCCAGCAGTTTAATCCCCGGACAGGGAGGTGACGAGCAGTACTTC
CASSLIPGQGGDEQYF
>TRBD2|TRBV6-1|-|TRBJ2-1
TGTGCCAGCAGCCACGTAGCGGGACCCCCCAATGAGCAGTTCTTC
CASSHVAGPPNEQFF
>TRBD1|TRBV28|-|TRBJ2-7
TGTGCCAGCAGTGGGGACAGCCGGTACGAGCAGTACTTC
CASSGDSRYEQYF
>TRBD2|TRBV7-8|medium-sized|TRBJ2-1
TGTGCCAGCAGCGAACAGCGGGGGGGCCGCAATGAGCAGTTCTTC
CASSEQRGGRNEQFF
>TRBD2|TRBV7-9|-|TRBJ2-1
TGTGCCAGCAGCTTATTAGCGGGGGGTAATGGTTCCTACAATGAGCAGTTCTTC
CASSLLAGGNGSYNEQFF
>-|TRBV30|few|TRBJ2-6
TGTACCGTAGGGGGGGACCTCTCTGGGGCCAACGTCCTGACTTTC
CTVGGDLSGANVLTF
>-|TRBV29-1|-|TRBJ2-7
TGCAGCGTTAGCAGGGGCCTGGAGAACGAGCAGTACTTC
CSVSRGLENEQYF
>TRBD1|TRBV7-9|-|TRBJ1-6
TGTGCCATAGACAGGGTGGATAATTCACCCCTCCACTTT
CAIDRVDNSPLHF
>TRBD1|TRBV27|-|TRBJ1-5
TGTGCCAGCAGTTCGGGACAGAGATATAATCAGCCCCAGCATTTT
CASSSGQRYNQPQHF
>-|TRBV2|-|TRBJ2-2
TGTGCCAGCATAGATTCTCCGATTGGGGAGCTGTTTTTT
CASIDSPIGELFF
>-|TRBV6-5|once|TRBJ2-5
TGTGCCAGCAGTTACTCCTCTAGCGCGGAGACCCAGTACTTC
CASSYSSSAETQYF
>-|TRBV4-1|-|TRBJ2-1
TGCGCCAGCAGCCAAGAGGCGGGGAGCTCCTACAATGAGCAGTTCTTC
CASSQEAGSSYNEQFF
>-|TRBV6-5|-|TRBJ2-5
TGTGCCAGCAGTTACTCGGGTACTCGGGAGCAGTACTTC
CASSYSGTREQYF
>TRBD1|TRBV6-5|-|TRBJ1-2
TGTGCCAGCAGAACACAGGGGTCCCACTATGGCTACACCTTC
CASRTQGSHYGYTF
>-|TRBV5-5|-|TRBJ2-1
TGTGCCAGCAGCCCTGGGGAGGGGGGGCAGGTCACTGAGCAGTTCTTC
CASSPGEGGQVTEQFF
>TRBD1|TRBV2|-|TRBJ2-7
TGTGCCAGCAGTGGGACAGGGACCTACGAGCAGTACTTC
CASSGTGTYEQYF
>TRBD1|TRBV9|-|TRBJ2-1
TGTGCCAGCAGCGAGACGACAGGGGTATACAATGAGCAGTTCTTC
CASSETTGVYNEQFF
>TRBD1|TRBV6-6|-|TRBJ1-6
TGTGCCAGCAGTTCCTCAGGGGGTACCTATAATTCACCCCTCCACTTT
CASSSSGGTYNSPLHF
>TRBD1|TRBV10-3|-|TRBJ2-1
TGTGCCATCAATGTTGGACAGGGAACGGACAATGAGCAGTTCTTC
CAINVGQGTDNEQFF
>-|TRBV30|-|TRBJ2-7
TGTGCCTGGAGGGTAGGGTGGGGGCAAACGACCTACGAGCAGTACTTC
CAWRVGWGQTTYEQYF
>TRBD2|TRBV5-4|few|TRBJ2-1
TGTGCCAGCAGCTTGGCAAGGACCGGGGGGTACCGTAATGAGCAGTTCTTC
CASSLARTGGYRNEQFF
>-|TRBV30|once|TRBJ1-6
TGTGCCTGGAGTTTGAGTAGGGTCTCACAGGGCGAAAATAATTCACCCCTCCACTTT
CAWSLSRVSQGENNSPLHF
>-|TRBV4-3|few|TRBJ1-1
TGCGCCAGCAGCCAAGATCGCGGGGGGGCGAACACTGAAGCTTTCTTT
CASSQDRGGANTEAFF
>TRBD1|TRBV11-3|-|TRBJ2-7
TGTGCCAGCAGCTTATTATCCCCGGGACAGGGCTACGAGCAGTACTTC
CASSLLSPGQGYEQYF
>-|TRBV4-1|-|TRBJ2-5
TGCGCCAGCAGCCAGTGGAGGATGGAGACCCAGTACTTC
CASSQWRMETQYF
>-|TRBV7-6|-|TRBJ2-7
TGTGCCAGCAGCCAAAGGGTGGGCCAGGGAGGCCACGAGCAGTACTTC
CASSQRVGQGGHEQYF
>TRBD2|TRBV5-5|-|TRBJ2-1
TGTGCCAGCAGCACCTATAGCGGGGGAGCCTCCTACAATGAGCAGTTCTTC
CASSTYSGGASYNEQFF
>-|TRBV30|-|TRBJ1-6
TGTGCCTGGAGTGTACCCTTCTTCCGAGGGGGCTATAATTCACCCCTCCACTTT
CAWSVPFFRGGYNSPLHF
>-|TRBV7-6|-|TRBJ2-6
TGTGCCAGCAGCTTCGCGGCCGGGATCTCTGGGGCCAACGTCCTGACTTTC
CASSFAAGISGANVLTF
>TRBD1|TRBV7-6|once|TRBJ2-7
TGTGCCAGCAGCAGGACAGGGGACGAGCAGTACTTC
CASSRTGDEQYF
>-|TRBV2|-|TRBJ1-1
TGTGCCAGCAGTGAACTCCCGAACACTGAAGCTTTCTTT
CASSELPNTEAFF
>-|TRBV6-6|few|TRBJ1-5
TGTGCCAGCAGTTACTCACATGATCAGCCCCAGCATTTT
CASSYSHDQPQHF
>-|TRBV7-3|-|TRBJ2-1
TGTGCCAGCAGCTTAACCGGACAGTCGAGTGAGCAGTTCTTC
CASSLTGQSSEQFF
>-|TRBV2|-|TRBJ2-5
TGTGCCAGCAGTGACGAAGCGGTCCAAGAGGCCCAGTACTTC
CASSDEAVQEAQYF
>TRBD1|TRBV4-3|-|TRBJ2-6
TGCGCCAGCAGCCAACAGGGGGCGCCTGGGGCCAACGTCCTGACTTTC
CASSQQGAPGANVLTF
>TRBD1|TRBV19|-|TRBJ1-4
TGTGCCAGTAGGGACTACCGGGACAGCCTTGAAAAACTGTTTTTT
CASRDYRDSLEKLFF
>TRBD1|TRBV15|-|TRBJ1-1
TGTGCCACCAGCAGAGGAGACAGGGGGAGGGCTTTCTTT
CATSRGDRGRAFF
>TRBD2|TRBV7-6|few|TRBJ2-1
TGTGCCAGCAGCACACTAGCGGGGGGCCTGCAGAATGAGCAGTTCTTC
CASSTLAGGLQNEQFF
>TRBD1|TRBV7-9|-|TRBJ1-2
TGTGCCAGCAGCACCACACAGGGGGCGGACTATGGCTACACCTTC
CASSTTQGADYGYTF
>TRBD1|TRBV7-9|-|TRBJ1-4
TGTGCCAGCAGCAACCAGGGGGAGGCAACTAATGAAAAACTGTTTTTT
CASSNQGEATNEKLFF
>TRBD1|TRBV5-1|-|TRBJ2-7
TGCGCCAGCAGCTTAACTACTCCGGGACAGGTCTCCTACGAGCAGTACTTC
CASSLTTPGQVSYEQYF
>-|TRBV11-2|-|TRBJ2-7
TGTGCCAGCAAGTTCACCCCGGGGAGCTACGAGCAGTACTTC
CASKFTPGSYEQYF
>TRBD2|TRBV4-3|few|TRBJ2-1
TGCGCCAGCAGCCCCAGACTAGCGGGGGCCTCTTCAGACATAAGCTCCTACAATGAGCAGTTCTTC
CASSPRLAGASSDISSYNEQFF